The rows below give T cell receptor beta chains drawn from one sample of a study of T cell repertoires in cytomegalovirus infection. These TCRs' antigens remain unknown. MiXCR, applied by TCRdb to the reads, yields one record per CDR3 protein. The sample lists about 920,000 distinct CDR3 sequences; 25% to 40% were seen once. The sample in question was cultured CD8+ T cells from PBMCs, obtained from culture after CMV antigen stimulation. The receptors were sampled from a human donor in good health (CMV status not recorded). Some clones in this sample may be carry-over from other donors' samples. CDR3s include the opening cysteine and the closing phenylalanine or tryptophan. The order of the fields is D gene, V gene, J gene, clone size, CDR3 protein, CDR3 DNA. The D gene is left open where the match is weak. For some rows the clone size is stated as once, few or many, or as a class when expanded; others skip it.

TRBD2	TRBV6-5	TRBJ2-3	once	CASTPGLAGAYTDTQYF	TGTGCCAGCACCCCGGGACTAGCGGGGGCATACACAGATACGCAGTATTTT
.	TRBV4-1	TRBJ2-1	few	CASSLQIVPGNEQFF	TGCGCCAGCAGCCTCCAAATCGTCCCGGGGAATGAGCAGTTCTTC
.	TRBV4-1	TRBJ1-2	few	CASSQVRGGEVGYTF	TGCGCCAGCAGCCAAGTGCGGGGGGGCGAGGTGGGCTACACCTTC
TRBD1	TRBV27	TRBJ1-6	once	CTSSPGTENSPLHF	TGTACCAGCAGCCCCGGGACAGAAAATTCACCCCTCCACTTT
.	TRBV20-1	TRBJ2-4	few	CSANLRAPGWNIQYF	TGCAGTGCTAACCTCCGTGCCCCGGGCTGGAACATTCAGTACTTC
.	TRBV27	TRBJ1-2	.	CASKGSAPNGYTF	TGTGCCAGCAAGGGCAGTGCCCCTAATGGCTACACCTTC
TRBD1	TRBV12-3/TRBV12-4	TRBJ2-2	.	CASSLWQGVSPGELFF	TGTGCCAGCAGTTTGTGGCAGGGGGTCTCTCCCGGGGAGCTGTTTTTT
.	TRBV5-5	TRBJ1-1	.	CASSFRAGAEAFF	TGTGCCAGCAGCTTCCGAGCGGGAGCTGAAGCTTTCTTT
.	TRBV7-9	TRBJ2-1	many	CASTLGRRAPYNEQFF	TGTGCCAGCACCCTAGGGCGCAGGGCCCCCTACAATGAGCAGTTCTTC
.	TRBV7-6	TRBJ2-7	.	CASSPRGEPSYEQYF	TGTGCCAGCAGCCCCAGGGGTGAGCCATCCTACGAGCAGTACTTC
.	TRBV6-5	TRBJ1-1	.	CASSYATSNTEAFF	TGTGCCAGCAGTTACGCTACATCGAACACTGAAGCTTTCTTT
.	TRBV2	TRBJ2-2	.	CASIGTTGELFF	TGTGCCAGCATTGGCACCACCGGGGAGCTGTTTTTT
TRBD1	TRBV7-2	TRBJ1-5	once	CASSFGRQGNNQPQHF	TGTGCCAGCAGCTTCGGGCGACAGGGTAACAATCAGCCCCAGCATTTT
TRBD1	TRBV7-2	TRBJ1-4	many	CASSSSRDRETNEKLFF	TGTGCCAGCAGCTCGTCCCGGGACAGGGAAACTAATGAAAAACTGTTTTTT
.	TRBV6-6	TRBJ2-5	.	CASRSGTIDQETQYF	TGTGCCAGCAGATCAGGGACGATAGACCAAGAGACCCAGTACTTC
.	TRBV5-6	TRBJ1-3	.	CASSTADISGGNTIYF	TGTGCCAGCAGCACTGCTGACATCTCAGGAGGAAACACCATATATTTT